The clone carrying this T cell receptor beta chain was detected many times. Its antigen is unknown. The entry originates in a study of T cells in Graves' hyperthyroidism and ophthalmopathy. The CDR3 sequence is 16 residues long. Germline-derived CDR1 and CDR2 are GTSNPN and SVGIG (reference sequence). Trimming took 0 bases from V and 4 from J; bases not matched to a gene: 8. The authors took PBMCs from 7.5 to 10 ml fresh peripheral blood. Researchers took RNA transcripts and amplified the TCR beta CDR3 regions from them. Using the HTBI primer set, a first-round RT-PCR was run on the TCR CDR3. TCRdb re-derived calls from the multiplex PCR reads in MiXCR, one entry per CDR3 protein. Among about 740,000 distinct CDR3 sequences, around 15% were seen once, and the ten largest hold roughly 10%. Findings and caveats of the study: In blood, most of the thyroid clonotypes expanded above 0.001 were also present. Ophthalmopathy prediction by the model preceded onset by a median about 6.3 months.

The chain couples TRBV30 to TRBJ1-1; 10 nucleotides match TRBD1. This sequence was found in a woman aged 18 to 35 with Graves' hyperthyroidism. Sequenced: blood. CDR3 in amino acids: CAWSVRDRGLATEAFF. CDR3 nucleotide sequence: TGTGCCTGGAGTGTACGCGACAGGGGGCTTGCCACTGAAGCTTTCTTT.